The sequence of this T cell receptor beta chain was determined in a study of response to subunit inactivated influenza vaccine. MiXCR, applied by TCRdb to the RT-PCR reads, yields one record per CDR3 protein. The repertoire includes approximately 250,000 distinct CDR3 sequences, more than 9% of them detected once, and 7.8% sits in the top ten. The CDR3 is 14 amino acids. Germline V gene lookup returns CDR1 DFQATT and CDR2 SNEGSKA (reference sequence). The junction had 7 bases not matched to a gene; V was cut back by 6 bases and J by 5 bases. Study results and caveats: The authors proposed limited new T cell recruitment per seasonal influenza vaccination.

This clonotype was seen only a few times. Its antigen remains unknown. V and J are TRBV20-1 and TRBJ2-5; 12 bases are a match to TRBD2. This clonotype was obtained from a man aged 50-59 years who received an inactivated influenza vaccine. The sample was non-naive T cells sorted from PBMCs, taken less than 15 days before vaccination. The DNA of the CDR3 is TGCAGTGCCGCAAGACTAGCGGGAGTGGAGACCCAGTACTTC. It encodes CSAARLAGVETQYF.